These T cell receptor beta chains were read from a single sample in a study of blood T cell repertoires in COVID-19. Produced via immunoSEQ multiplex PCR; TCRdb's table is partial and in-frame only. The data contain around 230,000 clones, 81% of them singletons. The sequenced material came from peripheral blood. The receptors were gathered from a woman older than 75 with acute or convalescent COVID-19. Both conserved end residues are part of each CDR3.

>TRBJ2-3|TRBV15
CATGLAGGGTDTQYF
>TRBJ1-2|TRBV14
CASSQLRGTTYGYTF
>TRBJ2-7|TRBV6-5
CASSSGTGTREQYF
>TRBJ2-2|TRBV4-1
CASSSGQGTGELFF
>TRBJ2-1|TRBV3-1/TRBV3-2
CASSRGTSGGYNEQFF
>TRBJ2-2|TRBV6-6
CASARGQGAGELFF
>TRBJ1-3|TRBV9
CASSVGQGSGNTIYF
>TRBJ2-7|TRBV11-2
CASSLDHRGHSGEQYF
>TRBJ1-5|TRBV18
CASSPSSGLNQPQHF
>TRBJ2-7|TRBV24-1
CATSRGLAGEHEQYF
>TRBJ1-5|TRBV4-2
CASSQIPGTGAEQPQHF
>TRBJ1-1|TRBV2
CASSEARVGTEAFF
>TRBJ2-2|TRBV4-1
CASSLEPGTGIGELFF
>TRBJ2-7|TRBV11-2
CASSLGAVASGEQYF
>TRBJ1-6|TRBV18
CASSPSASPNSPLHF
>TRBJ2-5|TRBV2
CASSEEQGGQETQYF
>TRBJ1-5|TRBV2
CASRRDGQGNQPQHF
>TRBJ2-7|TRBV28
CASSGTSANYEQYF
>TRBJ2-3|TRBV5-1
CASSLGQGGDTQYF
>TRBJ2-3|TRBV4-1
CASSQDASGRVADTQYF
>TRBJ1-1|TRBV3-1/TRBV3-2
CASSLGRTEAFF
>TRBJ2-2|TRBV5-6
CASSFDLAGVTGELFF
>TRBJ2-2|TRBV5-4
CASSLYRGRGGELFF
>TRBJ2-1|TRBV3-1/TRBV3-2
CASTQGAGGVSNEQFF
>TRBJ1-5|TRBV2
CASSRGGNQPQHF
>TRBJ1-3|TRBV7-8
CASSLSGNTIYF
>TRBJ2-5|TRBV12-5
CASGFRTGWEETQYF
>TRBJ2-4|TRBV11-2
CASSLQGIQYF
>TRBJ1-5|TRBV6-1
CASSDEGTGGNQPQHF